This section outlines one T cell receptor beta chain sequence together with its context. Per germline, CDR1 SNHLY and CDR2 FYNNEI. This CDR3 comprises 15 residues. J gave up 5 bases and V 7 bases, and 9 bases lay outside the gene matches. Naive CD8 cells lacked CD45RO, underwent positive selection for CCR7 and left out terminally differentiated effector memory CD45RA+ cells. These data belong to a study of shared clonotypes between healthy human individuals. Produced via immunoSEQ multiplex PCR; TCRdb's table is partial and in-frame only. Here the sample spans about 1,800,000 clones, approximately 94% being singletons.

This clonotype was sampled from a man aged 18 to 30 in good health. Sample: naive CD8+ T cells sorted from blood. This chain uses TRBV2 with TRBJ2-5; 11 bases line up with TRBD2. CDR3 protein: CASNLLAGVGETQYF. The CDR3 bases are TGTGCCAGCAACCTACTAGCGGGAGTGGGGGAGACCCAGTACTTC.